Listed below are T cell receptor beta chains from one sample, sequenced in a study of Ad26.COV2.S vaccination and SARS-CoV-2 variants. The data were produced by immunoSEQ multiplex PCR, yet TCRdb's version contains in-frame clones alone and is incomplete. Of some 520,000 clones in the sample, about 83% were seen once. The starting material was peripheral blood, obtained in a trial of Ad26.COV2.S vaccine versus placebo. These receptors were taken from a person between 18 and 60 years old who received the Ad26.COV2.S COVID-19 vaccine or a placebo. Both conserved end residues are part of each CDR3. D genes are given only for firm matches. The size of a clone is reported for some rows only, either as once, few or many, or as a class for expanded clones.

D gene | J gene | V gene | clone size | CDR3 DNA | CDR3 protein
TRBD1 | TRBJ1-5 | TRBV28 | - | TGTGCCAGCAGTTTCATGGGACAGGGGGCTAATCAGCCCCAGCATTTT | CASSFMGQGANQPQHF
- | TRBJ1-4 | TRBV18 | - | TGTGCCAGCTCACCACGGCCCACTGGTTCAACTAATGAAAAACTGTTTTTT | CASSPRPTGSTNEKLFF
TRBD1 | TRBJ2-1 | TRBV5-1 | - | TGCGCCAGCAGCTCACGAACAGGGGGTTCGTCCTACAATGAGCAGTTCTTC | CASSSRTGGSSYNEQFF
- | TRBJ2-7 | TRBV9 | few | TGTGCCAGCAGCCCGCGAGGGTCTACTGCCTACGAGCAGTACTTC | CASSPRGSTAYEQYF
- | TRBJ2-2 | TRBV6-2/TRBV6-3 | once | TGTGCCAGCAGTTACTCGACTCGGCGGACCACCGGGGAGCTGTTTTTT | CASSYSTRRTTGELFF
- | TRBJ2-7 | TRBV6-6 | - | TGTGCCAGCAGTTATACACACTACGAGCAGTACTTC | CASSYTHYEQYF
- | TRBJ1-1 | TRBV5-1 | - | TGCGCCAGCAGCTTGGATGGGGGTGGGACTGAAGCTTTCTTT | CASSLDGGGTEAFF
- | TRBJ2-7 | TRBV11-2 | - | TGTGCCAGCAGCTCTTGGGAGTCTTACGAGCAGTACTTC | CASSSWESYEQYF
- | TRBJ2-3 | TRBV28 | - | TGTGCCAGCAAAGAGGGAGGTTCCACAGATACGCAGTATTTT | CASKEGGSTDTQYF
- | TRBJ2-3 | TRBV9 | - | TGTGCCAGCAGCGTTGCGGGTTATGATACGCAGTATTTT | CASSVAGYDTQYF
TRBD2 | TRBJ2-3 | TRBV7-2 | - | TGTGCCAGCAGCTTACAAACGGGAGGGAAAGATACGCAGTATTTT | CASSLQTGGKDTQYF
- | TRBJ2-3 | TRBV7-2 | - | TGTGCCAGCAGCTTAGGGATTCATCCCACAGATACGCAGTATTTT | CASSLGIHPTDTQYF
- | TRBJ1-1 | TRBV6-5 | - | TGTGCCAGCAGACGATCCGAAACACCGACATCTGAAGCTTTCTTT | CASRRSETPTSEAFF
- | TRBJ2-1 | TRBV14 | - | TGTGCCAGCAGCCAAGATCTCACAGATTTATGGGATGAGCAGTTCTTC | CASSQDLTDLWDEQFF
- | TRBJ2-3 | TRBV4-2 | once | TGTGCCAGCAGCCCCAGGCAGGGCTCTCAGGATACGCAGTATTTT | CASSPRQGSQDTQYF
- | TRBJ1-4 | TRBV9 | - | TGTGCCAGCCAGGGTTCCAGGTCGGGCAAACTGTTTTTT | CASQGSRSGKLFF
TRBD1 | TRBJ2-3 | TRBV19 | - | TGTGCCAGTAGTTTGGGACAGAACACAGATACGCAGTATTTT | CASSLGQNTDTQYF
- | TRBJ1-2 | TRBV19 | once | TGTGCCAGTAGTGACGGGGCTCTACAACTGAGTGGCTACACCTTC | CASSDGALQLSGYTF
TRBD1 | TRBJ1-1 | TRBV14 | once | TGTGCCAGCAGCCAAGATACGGACAGGGGGAGGAAAGCTTTCTTT | CASSQDTDRGRKAFF
- | TRBJ1-4 | TRBV7-2 | - | TGTGCCAGCAGCTTTCTGGGGGTGAATGAAAAACTGTTTTTT | CASSFLGVNEKLFF
- | TRBJ1-2 | TRBV19 | - | TGTGCCAGTAGTATAAGAGAGGGGAGCAGCTATGGCTACACCTTC | CASSIREGSSYGYTF
- | TRBJ2-5 | TRBV5-1 | - | TGCGCCAGCAGCTTGGCAGTGGCCTCCCCCCAGTACTTC | CASSLAVASPQYF
- | TRBJ2-7 | TRBV12-3/TRBV12-4 | once | TGTGCCAGCAGCTCTGGAATCAGCTACGAGCAGTACTTC | CASSSGISYEQYF
- | TRBJ2-7 | TRBV6-6 | - | TGTGCCAGCAGTACCCTATTGTACGAGCAGTACTTC | CASSTLLYEQYF
TRBD1 | TRBJ1-2 | TRBV19 | few | TGTGCCACTCGGACAGGGGGCTGGAATGGCTACACCTTC | CATRTGGWNGYTF
- | TRBJ1-1 | TRBV10-3 | - | TGTGCCATCAGTGAGTCGGAACAGAACACTGAAGCTTTCTTT | CAISESEQNTEAFF
- | TRBJ1-2 | TRBV28 | - | TGTGCCAGCAGTTTAATGGGGCAGGGTGCCTATGGCTACACCTTC | CASSLMGQGAYGYTF
TRBD2 | TRBJ2-1 | TRBV19 | - | TGTGCCAGTACCCCCCCCAGCGGGAGAAGTCACAATGAGCAGTTCTTC | CASTPPSGRSHNEQFF
- | TRBJ1-1 | TRBV6-4 | - | TGTGCCAGCAGTATCAATTACATGAACACTGAAGCTTTCTTT | CASSINYMNTEAFF
TRBD1 | TRBJ2-1 | TRBV10-3 | - | TGTGCCATCAGTGAGGGGGGACAGCCCTATGAGCAGTTCTTC | CAISEGGQPYEQFF
- | TRBJ2-5 | TRBV19 | once | TGTGCCAGTAGTATAACTTGGTTGGACGGGGAGACCCAGTACTTC | CASSITWLDGETQYF
- | TRBJ2-3 | TRBV16 | - | TGTGCCAGCAGCCAATCGCTCAGCCATAGCACAGATACGCAGTATTTT | CASSQSLSHSTDTQYF
- | TRBJ1-5 | TRBV28 | - | TGTGCCAGCAGTTTCGAGTATAGCAATCAGCCCCAGCATTTT | CASSFEYSNQPQHF
TRBD1 | TRBJ1-2 | TRBV3-1/TRBV3-2 | - | TGTGCCAGCAGCCGTGGACAGGACAACTATGGCTACACCTTC | CASSRGQDNYGYTF
TRBD1 | TRBJ1-6 | TRBV27 | - | TGTGCCAGCAGTTTACAGGGGGCCTATTACTATAATTCACCCCTCCACTTT | CASSLQGAYYYNSPLHF
TRBD2 | TRBJ2-1 | TRBV9 | - | TGTGCCAGCAGCGTGACTAGCGGCTACAATGAGCAGTTCTTC | CASSVTSGYNEQFF
- | TRBJ1-3 | TRBV28 | - | TGTGCCAGCAGTTTTACGTCATCTCGCTCTGGAAACACCATATATTTT | CASSFTSSRSGNTIYF